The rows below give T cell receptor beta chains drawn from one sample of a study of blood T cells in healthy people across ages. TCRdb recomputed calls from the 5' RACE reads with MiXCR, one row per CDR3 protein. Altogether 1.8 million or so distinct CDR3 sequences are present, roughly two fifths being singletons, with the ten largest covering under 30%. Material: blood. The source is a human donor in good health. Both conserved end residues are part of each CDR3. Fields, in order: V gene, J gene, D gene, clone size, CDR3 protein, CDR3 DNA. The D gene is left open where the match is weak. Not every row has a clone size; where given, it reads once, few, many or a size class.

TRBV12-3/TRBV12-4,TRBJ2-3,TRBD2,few,CASRPLLQRGGRTDTQYF,TGTGCCAGCAGACCCCTCCTTCAGCGCGGGGGGAGGACAGATACGCAGTATTTT
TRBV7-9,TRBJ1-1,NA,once,CASSLVDNMNTEAFF,TGTGCCAGCAGCTTAGTAGATAACATGAACACTGAAGCTTTCTTT
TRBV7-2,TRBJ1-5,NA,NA,CASSLNWGDSQPQHF,TGTGCCAGCAGCTTAAATTGGGGGGATAGTCAGCCCCAGCATTTT
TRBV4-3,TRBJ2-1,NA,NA,CASSQEYHGVDEQFF,TGCGCCAGCAGCCAAGAGTACCACGGGGTGGATGAGCAGTTCTTC
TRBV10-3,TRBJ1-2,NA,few,CAISEQAGDYGYTF,TGTGCCATCAGTGAGCAAGCAGGGGACTATGGCTACACCTTC
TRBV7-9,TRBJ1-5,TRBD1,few,CASSLGQGAFPYSNQPQHF,TGTGCCAGCAGCTTGGGACAGGGGGCTTTTCCCTATAGCAATCAGCCCCAGCATTTT
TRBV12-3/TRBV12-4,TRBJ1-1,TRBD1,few,CASSIGQGWTEAFF,TGTGCCAGCAGTATCGGACAGGGATGGACTGAAGCTTTCTTT
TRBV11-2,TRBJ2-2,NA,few,CASSWDLNTGELFF,TGTGCCAGCAGCTGGGACTTAAACACCGGGGAGCTGTTTTTT
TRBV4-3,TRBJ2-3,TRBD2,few,CASSQEVVSSGGARDTDTQYF,TGCGCCAGCAGCCAAGAAGTCGTTTCTAGCGGGGGGGCCCGGGACACAGATACGCAGTATTTT
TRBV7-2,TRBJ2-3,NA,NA,CASSFRIRRTSTDTQYF,TGTGCCAGCAGCTTCCGAATCCGGCGGACTAGCACAGATACGCAGTATTTT
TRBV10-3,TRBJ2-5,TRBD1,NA,CAISWPGGETQYF,TGTGCCATCAGTTGGCCAGGGGGCGAGACCCAGTACTTC
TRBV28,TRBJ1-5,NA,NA,CASSPRGELRPQHF,TGTGCCAGCAGCCCCCGGGGGGAGCTTCGGCCCCAGCATTTT
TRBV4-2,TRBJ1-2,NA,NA,CASSRGLFRGEGYTF,TGTGCCAGCAGCCGGGGGCTATTTCGGGGGGAAGGCTACACCTTC
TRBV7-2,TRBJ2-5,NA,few,CASSSSIRGMETQYF,TGTGCCAGCAGCTCCTCCATCAGGGGAATGGAGACCCAGTACTTC
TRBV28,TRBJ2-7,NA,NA,CASSLHPEQYF,TGTGCCAGCAGTTTACACCCCGAGCAGTACTTC
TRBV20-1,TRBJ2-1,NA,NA,CSARDHYGAAYNEQFF,TGTAGTGCTAGAGATCATTACGGGGCGGCTTACAATGAGCAGTTCTTC
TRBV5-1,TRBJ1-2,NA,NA,CASSLAALRNGYTF,TGCGCCAGCAGCTTGGCCGCACTACGGAATGGCTACACCTTC
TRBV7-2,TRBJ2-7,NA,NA,CASSLVRTASYEQYF,TGTGCCAGCAGCTTAGTGAGGACAGCATCCTACGAGCAGTACTTC
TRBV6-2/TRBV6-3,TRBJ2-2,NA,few,CASSEGWGELFF,TGTGCCAGCAGTGAGGGTTGGGGGGAGCTGTTTTTT
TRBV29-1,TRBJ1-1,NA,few,CSVASPGLDRGAFF,TGCAGCGTAGCCTCCCCAGGTTTGGATCGGGGAGCTTTCTTT
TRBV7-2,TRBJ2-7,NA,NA,CASSVQGIASEQYF,TGTGCCAGCAGCGTACAGGGAATTGCTAGCGAGCAGTACTTC
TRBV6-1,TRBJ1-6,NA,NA,CASSEMGDMGSPLHF,TGTGCCAGCAGTGAAATGGGCGATATGGGCTCACCCCTCCACTTT
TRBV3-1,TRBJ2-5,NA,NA,CASSQPNWYQETQYF,TGTGCCAGCAGCCAACCGAATTGGTACCAAGAGACCCAGTACTTC
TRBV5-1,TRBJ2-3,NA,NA,CASSLAVTTADTQYF,TGCGCCAGCAGCTTGGCCGTAACAACCGCAGATACGCAGTATTTT
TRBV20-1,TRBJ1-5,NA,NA,CSALPRGNQPQHF,TGCAGTGCTCTTCCTAGAGGCAATCAGCCCCAGCATTTT
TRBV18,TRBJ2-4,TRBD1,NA,CASSPPGQGAKNIQYF,TGTGCCAGCTCACCTCCGGGACAGGGAGCCAAAAACATTCAGTACTTC
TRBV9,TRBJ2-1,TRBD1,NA,CASSVVGTGSGSYNEQFF,TGTGCCAGCAGCGTAGTAGGGACAGGGTCAGGGTCCTACAATGAGCAGTTCTTC
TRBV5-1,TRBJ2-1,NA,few,CASSLEGWNNEQFF,TGCGCCAGCAGCTTGGAGGGCTGGAACAATGAGCAGTTCTTC
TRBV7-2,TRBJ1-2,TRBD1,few,CASSVQQGRGYGYTF,TGTGCCAGCAGCGTACAACAGGGGAGAGGCTATGGCTACACCTTC
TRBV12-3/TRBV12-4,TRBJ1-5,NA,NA,CAGSLMGNQPQHF,TGTGCCGGCAGTTTGATGGGGAATCAGCCCCAGCATTTT
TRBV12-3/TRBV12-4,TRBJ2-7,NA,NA,CASSFRTHSSYEQYF,TGTGCCAGCAGTTTCCGGACCCATAGCTCCTACGAGCAGTACTTC
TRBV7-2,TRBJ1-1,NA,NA,CASSRQGFRAEAFF,TGTGCCAGCAGCCGGCAGGGGTTTCGGGCTGAAGCTTTCTTT
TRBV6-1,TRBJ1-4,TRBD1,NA,CATWDRVGEKLFF,TGTGCCACCTGGGACAGGGTTGGTGAAAAACTGTTTTTT
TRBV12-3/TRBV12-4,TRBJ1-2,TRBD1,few,CASSFNDGTASNYGYTF,TGTGCCAGCAGTTTCAACGACGGGACAGCTTCTAACTATGGCTACACCTTC
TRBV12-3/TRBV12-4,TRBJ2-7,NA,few,CASSLSYSYEQYF,TGTGCCAGCAGTTTGTCCTACTCCTACGAGCAGTACTTC
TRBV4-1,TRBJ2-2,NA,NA,CASRQGGGDTGELFF,TGCGCCAGCAGGCAAGGGGGGGGGGACACCGGGGAGCTGTTTTTT
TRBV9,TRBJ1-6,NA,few,CASSGGGPGGPLHF,TGTGCCAGCAGCGGGGGGGGTCCTGGGGGACCCCTCCACTTT
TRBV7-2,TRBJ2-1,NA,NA,CASSLSVGSLSYNGQFF,TGTGCCAGCAGCTTATCGGTGGGGTCCCTATCCTACAATGGGCAGTTCTTC
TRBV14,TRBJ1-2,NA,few,CASSQGGNGYTF,TGTGCCAGCAGCCAGGGAGGGAATGGCTACACCTTC
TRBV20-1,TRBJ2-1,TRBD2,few,CSAKAIAGVSYNEQFF,TGCAGTGCTAAAGCTATAGCGGGGGTCTCCTATAATGAGCAGTTCTTC
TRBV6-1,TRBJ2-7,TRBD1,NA,CASSEVGQVNEQYF,TGTGCCAGCAGTGAAGTGGGACAGGTTAACGAGCAGTACTTC
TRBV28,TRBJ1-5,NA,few,CASSMPGTNQPQHF,TGTGCCAGCAGTATGCCAGGGACCAATCAGCCCCAGCATTTT